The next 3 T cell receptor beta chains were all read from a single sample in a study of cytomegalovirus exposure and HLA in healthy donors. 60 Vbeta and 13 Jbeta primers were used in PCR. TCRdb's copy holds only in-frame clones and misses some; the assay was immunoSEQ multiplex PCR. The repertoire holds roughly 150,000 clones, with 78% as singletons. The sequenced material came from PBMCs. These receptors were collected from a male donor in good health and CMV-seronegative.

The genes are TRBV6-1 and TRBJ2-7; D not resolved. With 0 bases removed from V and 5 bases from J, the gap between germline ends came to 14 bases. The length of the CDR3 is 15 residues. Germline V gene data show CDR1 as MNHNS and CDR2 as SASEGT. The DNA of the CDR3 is TGTGCCAGCAGTGAAGCGTACCAGGTCGGTGACGAGCAGTACTTC. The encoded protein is CASSEAYQVGDEQYF.

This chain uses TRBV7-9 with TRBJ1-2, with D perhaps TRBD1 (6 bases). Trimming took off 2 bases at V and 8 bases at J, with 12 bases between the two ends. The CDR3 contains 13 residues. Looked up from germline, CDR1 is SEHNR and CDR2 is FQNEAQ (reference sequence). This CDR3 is CASSLPRGGGYTF. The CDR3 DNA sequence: TGTGCCAGCAGCTTACCCAGGGGAGGGGGCTACACCTTC.

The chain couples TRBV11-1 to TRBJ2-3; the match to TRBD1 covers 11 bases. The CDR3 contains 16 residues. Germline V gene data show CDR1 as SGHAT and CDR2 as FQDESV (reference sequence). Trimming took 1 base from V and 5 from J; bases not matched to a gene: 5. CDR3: CASSLVGQGAGDTQYF. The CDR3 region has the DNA TGTGCCAGCAGCTTAGTTGGACAGGGGGCCGGAGATACGCAGTATTTT.